These 20 T cell receptor beta chains came from one sample sequenced in a study of CDR3 diversity in severe acne. TCRdb reprocessed the PCR reads via MiXCR and lists one record per CDR3 protein. The repertoire holds roughly 100,000 distinct CDR3 sequences, with more than 45% as singletons. The specimen was blood. Source of these receptors: a male donor with acne.

The chain joins TRBV6-5 to TRBJ1-2, with D hard to call. Deletions cut 3 bases from V and 4 bases from J, with 18 bases between. CDR1 is MNHEY and CDR2 is SVGAGI in the germline V gene. CDR3 length: 16 residues. The CDR3 bases are TGTGCCAGCAGTTATTCCGCCAGCTTAAACACCTATGGCTACACCTTC. Residues: CASSYSASLNTYGYTF.

This clonotype was seen only a few times. The J gene is TRBJ2-5, the V gene TRBV5-1; 7 nucleotides agree with TRBD1. CDR3 length: 15 amino acids. The V segment lost 3 bases and the J segment 1 base; nucleotides outside the gene matches: 6. Germline V gene data show CDR1 as SGHRS and CDR2 as YFSETQ. CDR3 in DNA: TGCGCCAGCAGCTGGGGGACAGCCACCCAAGAGACCCAGTACTTC. Translation gives CASSWGTATQETQYF.

This clonotype appeared many times. V is TRBV4-3 and J is TRBJ2-7, with D perhaps given as TRBD1 or TRBD2 (5 bases each). CDR1 is LGHNA, CDR2 YSLEER, per germline. CDR3 length: 15 amino acids. The V end lost 0 bases, the J end lost 2 bases, and 11 bases lay between the germline ends. This chain's CDR3 is CASSQEGRNTYEQYF. In DNA, the CDR3 is TGCGCCAGCAGCCAAGAGGGACGGAATACCTACGAGCAGTACTTC.

CDR3 DNA: TGTGCCAGCACCTGGGGACTGGGCACCCTGAACTATGGCTACACCTTC. It yields the protein CASTWGLGTLNYGYTF. The rearrangement joins TRBV5-4 to TRBJ1-2; possibly TRBD1 for D (5 bases). The CDR3 is 16 residues long. With 6 bases removed from V and 2 bases from J, the gap between germline ends came to 20 bases. Looked up from germline, CDR1 is SGHNT and CDR2 is YYREEE (reference sequence).

This chain connects TRBV10-3 to TRBJ2-7, with D possibly being TRBD1 (5 bases). V lost 4 bases, J lost 7 bases, and 8 bases lay in between. This CDR3 spans 11 amino acids. Germline V gene lookup returns CDR1 ENHRY and CDR2 SYGVKD. The CDR3 here is CAISAREEQYF. CDR3 nucleotides: TGTGCCATCAGTGCCAGGGAAGAGCAGTACTTC.

This chain connects TRBV15 to TRBJ2-7; 7 bases agree with TRBD2. The CDR3 spans 16 residues. The V gene end was trimmed by 3 bases and the J gene end by 7 bases; junction bases not matched to a gene: 15. The germline V gene encodes CDR1 LNHNV and CDR2 YYDKDF (reference sequence). Here the CDR3 DNA reads TGTGCCACCAGCAGCTCAGCCTCGGGCGGGAGTAAGGAGCAGTACTTC. Amino acids: CATSSSASGGSKEQYF.

This clonotype was recorded at least ten times. This chain joins TRBV19 and TRBJ1-6; D unresolved. Trimming took 4 bases from V and 14 from J, leaving 15 bases between them. The germline V gene encodes CDR1 LNHDA and CDR2 SQIVND (reference sequence). This CDR3 has 13 residues. CDR3 sequence (DNA): TGTGCCAGTAGTACTACCCATGATGGCACCCTCCACTTT. Its translation is CASSTTHDGTLHF.

V is TRBV7-3 and J is TRBJ2-1, with D possibly called TRBD1 or TRBD2 (7 bases each). Trimming cost V 5 bases and J 4 bases, with 15 bases left between them. The CDR3 runs 15 residues. The V gene's germline CDR1 is SGHTA and CDR2 FQGTGA. This chain's CDR3 is CASSMGRGGYNEQFF. CDR3 in DNA: TGTGCCAGCAGCATGGGCAGGGGGGGGTACAATGAGCAGTTCTTC.

The rearrangement links TRBV7-6 to TRBJ2-1; TRBD1 agrees at 10 bases. With V trimmed by 7 bases and J by 9 bases, 6 bases remained unmatched. The CDR3 covers 13 residues. Germline values: CDR1 SGHVS, CDR2 FNYEAQ. The CDR3 sequence is CASNSTGGGEQFF. The DNA for the CDR3 is TGTGCCAGCAACTCGACAGGGGGCGGTGAGCAGTTCTTC.

This chain links TRBV7-9 with TRBJ1-2; D not certain. The CDR3 has 16 amino acids. V shed 2 bases and J shed 4 bases, with 17 bases lying between them. CDR1 SEHNR and CDR2 FQNEAQ come from the germline V gene (reference sequence). This CDR3 reads CASSLRPGEFTYGYTF. CDR3 coding DNA: TGTGCCAGCAGCTTACGCCCCGGGGAGTTTACCTATGGCTACACCTTC.

This clonotype came up many times. The chain links TRBV7-9 to TRBJ1-6; tentative D call: TRBD1 (5 bases). Trimming pared 1 base from V and 6 bases from J, leaving 13 bases between. Germline CDR1 and CDR2: SEHNR and FQNEAQ (reference sequence). This CDR3 has 16 residues. The CDR3 sequence is CASSLESGQGNSPLHF. CDR3 DNA: TGTGCCAGCAGCTTAGAATCGGGCCAGGGTAATTCACCCCTCCACTTT. The whole variable domain, filled in from reference TRBV7-9 and TRBJ1-6, reads DTGVSQNPRHKITKRGQNVTFRCDPISEHNRLYWYRQTLGQGPEFLTYFQNEAQLEKSRLLSDRFSAERPKGSFSTLEIQRTEQGDSAMYLCASSLESGQGNSPLHFGNGTRLTVT.

This clonotype turned up a few times. The V call is TRBV28, the J call TRBJ1-5; 9 bases are shared with TRBD1. CDR1 and CDR2 (germline): MDHEN, SYDVKM. V gave up 6 bases and J gave up 4 bases; unmatched junction bases: 7. This CDR3 has 15 amino acids. This CDR3 is CASRLDRGWNQPQHF. The CDR3 DNA follows: TGTGCCAGCAGACTGGACAGGGGATGGAATCAGCCCCAGCATTTT.

This chain uses TRBV29-1 with TRBJ1-2; TRBD1 aligns across 7 bases. Unmatched junction bases numbered 5, after V lost 3 bases and J lost 1 base. The V gene's germline CDR1 is SQVTM and CDR2 ANQGSEA. The CDR3 is 14 amino acids. The CDR3 loop reads CSVDLGQSNYGYTF. CDR3 sequence (DNA): TGCAGCGTTGATCTGGGACAGAGTAACTATGGCTACACCTTC.

A note on this clonotype: The conserved closing phenylalanine or tryptophan is absent in this CDR3, likely reflecting a read error. The DNA is left out, because the CDR3 cannot be placed on it with certainty; the CDR3 is given as TCRdb lists it. The rearrangement joins TRBV28 to TRBJ1-1. CDR1 and CDR2 from the germline V gene are MDHEN and SYDVKM. The CDR3 totals 11 residues, both ends included. CDR3: CASGQAGGTFS.

This clonotype has a count of ten or more. The chain carries TRBV6-2 or TRBV6-3 and TRBJ2-1, with 14 positions matching TRBD2. Germline trimming cut 3 bases from V and 10 bases from J; bases unmatched to any gene: 5. CDR3 size: 15 residues. CDR1 is MNHEY, CDR2 SVGEGT, per germline. Written as DNA, the CDR3 is TGTGCCAGCAGTTATCGACTAGCGGGGGGGATCGAGCAGTTCTTC. Translated, it gives CASSYRLAGGIEQFF.

This clonotype was detected once. The genes are TRBV5-6 and TRBJ2-7, with 7 bases matching TRBD2. Germline V CDR1 and CDR2: SGHDT, YYEEEE. The V gene end was trimmed by 5 bases and the J gene end by 6 bases; junction bases not matched to a gene: 17. The CDR3 is made up of 16 amino acids. This CDR3 is CASSFPPWEGSGEQYF. The CDR3 bases are TGTGCCAGCAGTTTCCCCCCCTGGGAGGGCTCAGGCGAGCAGTACTTC.

There are a few counts of this clonotype. The rearrangement links TRBV10-3 to TRBJ1-5; unclear D gene. Germline CDR1 is ENHRY and CDR2 is SYGVKD. The V end was cut by 3 bases, the J end by 2 bases, with 14 bases between. The CDR3 is 16 residues long. CDR3 in amino acids: CAISEEERTGNQPQHF. Here the CDR3 DNA reads TGTGCCATCAGTGAAGAGGAGAGAACCGGCAATCAGCCCCAGCATTTT.

This clonotype has at least ten counts. The genes are TRBV20-1 and TRBJ1-1; perhaps TRBD1 as D (6 bases). The CDR3 sequence is 16 residues long. Germline CDR1 is DFQATT and CDR2 is SNEGSKA (reference sequence). The V and J ends lost 0 bases and 0 bases respectively, with 14 bases between them. The chain's CDR3 is CSARDQKTGMNTEAFF. In DNA form, the CDR3 reads TGCAGTGCTAGAGATCAAAAAACAGGGATGAACACTGAAGCTTTCTTT.

V usage is TRBV20-1 and J usage is TRBJ2-2, with 9 positions matching TRBD1. From germline, CDR1 is DFQATT and CDR2 SNEGSKA (reference sequence). Unmatched junction bases numbered 2, after V lost 6 bases and J lost 0 bases. The CDR3 extends over 14 amino acids. Here the CDR3 DNA reads TGCAGTGCCGGACAGGGGACGAACACCGGGGAGCTGTTTTTT. It encodes CSAGQGTNTGELFF.

This clonotype was seen many times. The genes are TRBV6-5 and TRBJ2-3, with 7 nucleotides matching TRBD1. The CDR3 spans 14 residues. CDR1 and CDR2 from the germline V gene are MNHEY and SVGAGI. After removal of 6 bases from V and 1 base from J, the junction contained 4 bases not matched to a gene. CDR3 DNA sequence: TGTGCCAGCAGACGTACAGGGGGCACAGATACGCAGTATTTT. Amino acid sequence: CASRRTGGTDTQYF.